One and the same sample provided the 6 T cell receptor beta chains below, sequenced in a study of T cells after yellow fever vaccination. TCRdb analysed the 5' RACE reads with MiXCR anew, one entry per CDR3 protein. This sample carries some 290,000 distinct CDR3 sequences, 9.5% to 12% of them seen once, and the ten largest clones take about 3%. Specimen: CD4+ T cells sorted from PBMCs, collected 45 days after the yellow fever booster vaccination. These receptors originate from a man aged 18 to 30 who received the YFV17D yellow fever vaccine.

This clonotype was detected a few times. CDR3 nucleotides: TGTGCCAGCAGTTTACGGCGAGGGGGCCGGGGGGAAAAACTGTTTTTT. It is translated as CASSLRRGGRGEKLFF. The chain uses TRBV27 and TRBJ1-4; 7 bases agree with TRBD1. This CDR3 is built from 16 residues. J gave up 8 bases and V 2 bases, and 11 bases lay outside the gene matches. Germline V gene data show CDR1 as MNHEY and CDR2 as SMNVEV (reference sequence).

In this sample, this clonotype turned up a few times. The rearrangement joins TRBV9 to TRBJ1-6; D unresolved. The CDR3 is 15 amino acids. CDR1 SGDLS and CDR2 YYNGEE come from the germline V gene. Between the trimmed V and J ends, which lost 2 bases and 11 bases, there was a span of 17 bases. CDR3 in DNA: TGTGCCAGCAGCGTCGACGGCGGTAGTCAGACACCCCTCCACTTT. Protein product: CASSVDGGSQTPLHF.

V and J are TRBV20-1 and TRBJ2-3; D may be TRBD1 or TRBD2 (5 bases each). CDR3 size: 15 residues. Deletions cut 2 bases from V and 1 base from J, with 13 bases between. In germline, CDR1 is DFQATT, CDR2 SNEGSKA (reference sequence). For the CDR3, the DNA is TGCAGTGCTAGAACGGTGGGGGATGGCACAGATACGCAGTATTTT. Protein: CSARTVGDGTDTQYF.

This clonotype has a count of ten or more. V gene TRBV4-3 combines with J gene TRBJ1-1, with D hard to call. The germline CDR1 and CDR2 sequences are LGHNA and YSLEER. The germline V and J ends were trimmed by 0 bases and 1 base, with 9 bases remaining between them. The CDR3 covers 15 residues. CDR3 nucleotides: TGCGCCAGCAGCCAAGAAGGACCGGCGAACACTGAAGCTTTCTTT. Protein sequence: CASSQEGPANTEAFF.

A few counts support this clonotype. The rearrangement links TRBV28 to TRBJ2-6; weak D call: TRBD2 (6 bases). V lost 7 bases, J lost 4 bases, and 17 bases lay in between. Germline V gives CDR1 MDHEN, CDR2 SYDVKM. The CDR3 loop spans 16 amino acids. CDR3 nucleotides: TGTGCCAGCACCCCCGTGGAGGGAACCGGGGCCAACGTCCTGACTTTC. Translating it yields CASTPVEGTGANVLTF.

The chain is built from TRBV28 and TRBJ2-7; 7 positions agree with TRBD1. CDR3 length: 12 amino acids. V was pared by 3 bases and J by 7 bases, with 3 bases of the junction left unmatched. Looked up from germline, CDR1 is MDHEN and CDR2 is SYDVKM. CDR3 in amino acids: CASSLRQGEQYV. The CDR3 DNA reads TGTGCCAGCAGTTTGCGACAGGGAGAGCAGTACGTC.